What follows is one T cell receptor (beta chain) and its context. What it binds is unknown. The data derive from a study of CD8+ T cells in alopecia areata. Study outcomes and limitations: Administration of tofacitinib significantly diminished scalp clonality and expanded CD8+ clones within the top 100.

Treatment indicated: oral pan-JAK inhibitor, 5-10 mg twice daily. Extracted RNA was reverse transcribed into cDNA, the sequencing template. Sequencing used immunoSEQ multiplex PCR; TCRdb keeps in-frame clones, though not all of them. The data contain hundreds of thousands of clones, about three fifths of them singletons. The germline gives CDR1 LGHNA, CDR2 YSLEER. This CDR3 comprises 15 residues. V gave up 0 bases and J gave up 7 bases; unmatched junction bases: 7. J is TRBJ2-5 and V is TRBV4-3; 8 nucleotides line up with TRBD2. The source of this sequence is a human donor with alopecia areata. The sample was CD4+ T cells sorted from blood, taken at approximately week 52, from a patient treated with tofacitinib. CDR3: CASSQENIGRATQYF. The CDR3, as DNA: TGCGCCAGCAGCCAAGAAAATATCGGGAGGGCGACCCAGTACTTC.